These T cell receptor beta chains were read from a single sample in a study of early T cells in non-severe SARS-CoV-2 infection. TCRdb redid the calling of the 5' RACE reads with MiXCR, one entry per CDR3 protein. The sample holds about 89,000 distinct CDR3 sequences, about 15% seen once. Sequencing was carried out using whole blood. These receptors came from an adult who was a healthcare worker with PCR-confirmed SARS-CoV-2 infection or an uninfected control (not recorded which). Each CDR3 is given with its conserved first and last residue. D genes are given only for firm matches. Rows give clone size only sometimes, using once, few, many, or a class for an expanded clone.

clone size,V gene,J gene,D gene,CDR3 length,CDR3 DNA,CDR3 protein
few,TRBV3-1,TRBJ2-3,TRBD2,18,TGTGCCAGCAGCCAACCAAGACTAGCGGGGGGGCGTGCAGATACGCAGTATTTT,CASSQPRLAGGRADTQYF
few,TRBV5-1,TRBJ1-2,-,16,TGCGCCAGCAGCTTGGATGGAACAGGAGGAAGCTATGGCTACACCTTC,CASSLDGTGGSYGYTF
-,TRBV28,TRBJ2-3,-,12,TGTGCCAGCAGCTTCCTCAGGGATACGCAGTATTTT,CASSFLRDTQYF
-,TRBV12-3/TRBV12-4,TRBJ2-5,TRBD2,15,TGTGCCAGCAGTACACGGACTAGCGGGGTGGAGACCCAGTACTTC,CASSTRTSGVETQYF
many,TRBV5-1,TRBJ2-3,-,15,TGCGCCAGCAGCCGCTGGACAAGTGGCACAGATACGCAGTATTTT,CASSRWTSGTDTQYF
many,TRBV2,TRBJ1-5,-,15,TGTGCCAGCAGCGCGGGAGGGGCTAGCAATCAGCCCCAGCATTTT,CASSAGGASNQPQHF
-,TRBV20-1,TRBJ2-5,-,14,TGCAGTGCTACGCTACGGGGGCGCCCTGAGACCCAGTACTTC,CSATLRGRPETQYF
few,TRBV20-1,TRBJ1-4,-,13,TGCAGTGCTAGTTTGGGGTATAATGAAAAACTGTTTTTT,CSASLGYNEKLFF
few,TRBV7-2,TRBJ1-2,-,17,TGTGCCAGCAGCTTAAACCCTACCACCCAAAGAGTGGGTGGCTACACCTTC,CASSLNPTTQRVGGYTF
-,TRBV6-6,TRBJ1-2,TRBD1,15,TGTGCCAGCAGTTACTCGCAGGACAGGGGGGGCTATTGCACCTTC,CASSYSQDRGGYCTF
-,TRBV12-3/TRBV12-4,TRBJ1-5,TRBD1,17,TGTGCCAGCAGTTTGGGTTGGCAGGGGGCGCGAAATCAGCCCCAGCATTTT,CASSLGWQGARNQPQHF
-,TRBV12-3/TRBV12-4,TRBJ1-2,-,16,TGTGCCAGCAGCTCTGTGGGGGACCAGGGGTCCTATGGCTACACCTTC,CASSSVGDQGSYGYTF
few,TRBV10-2,TRBJ2-1,TRBD2,13,TGCGCCAGCAGCGCGACTAGCGTCAATGAGCAGTTCTTC,CASSATSVNEQFF
few,TRBV20-1,TRBJ2-3,-,13,TGCAGTGCTAGTCGTTCGAACACAGATACGCAGTATTTT,CSASRSNTDTQYF
-,TRBV12-3/TRBV12-4,TRBJ2-3,TRBD1,15,TGTGCCAGCAGCCTAGAGGGACAGGGGTTAGATACGCAGTATTTT,CASSLEGQGLDTQYF
-,TRBV5-1,TRBJ1-1,TRBD1,14,TGCGCCAGCAGCGTGACAGGGGGAAACACTGAAGCTTTCTTT,CASSVTGGNTEAFF
few,TRBV28,TRBJ2-1,TRBD1,14,TGTGCCAGCAGAGCAGGGGGCCCCTACAATGAGCAGTTCTTC,CASRAGGPYNEQFF
many,TRBV12-3/TRBV12-4,TRBJ1-1,TRBD1,13,TGTGCCAGCAGGCAGGGGGTGGGCACTGAAGCTTTCTTT,CASRQGVGTEAFF
-,TRBV29-1,TRBJ2-3,-,14,TGCAGCGGGTCTCAGGGCACCTCCGCAGATACGCAGTATTTT,CSGSQGTSADTQYF
-,TRBV5-1,TRBJ2-5,-,15,TGCGCCAGCAGCTTGGATGCGAGCGGTCCAGCACACCAGTACTTC,CASSLDASGPAHQYF
many,TRBV4-1,TRBJ2-2,TRBD2,19,TGCGCCAGCAGCCAACATCTGGGACTAGCGGGGGGCGGAGCCGGGGAGCTGTTTTTT,CASSQHLGLAGGGAGELFF
many,TRBV5-5,TRBJ1-1,-,12,TGTGCCAGCAGCTTGGGGCTAACTGAAGCTTTCTTT,CASSLGLTEAFF
many,TRBV5-1,TRBJ2-2,TRBD1,13,TGCGCCAGCAGCCGGGACAGCACCGGGGAGCTGTTTTTT,CASSRDSTGELFF
-,TRBV4-1,TRBJ1-4,-,13,TGCGCCAGCAGCCGGATAGGGGGGGAAAAACTGTTTTTT,CASSRIGGEKLFF
few,TRBV29-1,TRBJ1-1,-,13,TGCAGCGTGACAAAAAACAGAGCTGATGAAGCTTTCTTT,CSVTKNRADEAFF
-,TRBV20-1,TRBJ2-1,TRBD1,15,TGCAGAGAAGGACCGGGACAGGGGACCTACAATGAGCAGTTCTTC,CREGPGQGTYNEQFF
-,TRBV7-9,TRBJ1-1,-,12,TGTGCCAGCAGCGCCGGAGCCACTGAAGCTTTCTTT,CASSAGATEAFF
-,TRBV29-1,TRBJ2-2,-,11,TGCAGCGTTTGGTACGTCGGGGAGCTGTTTTTT,CSVWYVGELFF
many,TRBV7-9,TRBJ1-6,TRBD1,15,TGTGCCAGCAGCTCACAGGGGAGTGATAATTCACCCCTCCACTTT,CASSSQGSDNSPLHF
many,TRBV6-5,TRBJ2-1,-,15,TGTGCCAGCAGTTACGGAACAGGGGGACTAAATGAGCAGTTCTTC,CASSYGTGGLNEQFF
-,TRBV18,TRBJ2-4,-,17,TGTGCCAGCTCACCCCAACGACAGAGCCTAGCCAAAAACATTCAGTACTTC,CASSPQRQSLAKNIQYF
few,TRBV5-4,TRBJ2-6,-,15,TGTGCCCGCAGCTTGAGAGGGACCGGGGCCAACGTCCTGACTTTC,CARSLRGTGANVLTF
many,TRBV20-1,TRBJ1-1,TRBD1,13,TGCAGTGCTGAGGGACAGGGTGGGCTTGAAGCTTTCTTT,CSAEGQGGLEAFF
many,TRBV5-1,TRBJ2-5,-,14,TGCGCCAGCAGCTTGGCCGGAAGGGAAGAGACCCAGTACTTC,CASSLAGREETQYF
once,TRBV5-1,TRBJ2-2,-,13,TGCGCCAGCCGTGAGGGGTACACCGGGGAGCTGTTTTTT,CASREGYTGELFF
-,TRBV7-2,TRBJ2-4,TRBD1,14,TGTGCCAGCACCCCCGACAGGGGAAGGGACATTCAGTACTTC,CASTPDRGRDIQYF
-,TRBV4-1,TRBJ2-4,TRBD2,18,TGCGCCAGCAGCCAAGTAATCGAGCGGGGGGCTGCCAAAAACATTCAGTACTTC,CASSQVIERGAAKNIQYF
many,TRBV5-5,TRBJ1-1,-,16,TGTGCCAGCAGCCGACAGTCTTGGGCGTCTGGCACTGAAGCTTTCTTT,CASSRQSWASGTEAFF
-,TRBV4-2,TRBJ1-6,-,15,TGTGCCAGCACCGAGATACAAGGGGAGAATTCACCCCTCCACTTT,CASTEIQGENSPLHF
few,TRBV30,TRBJ1-1,-,13,TGTGCCTGGAGTGTAGACCTGGGAACTGAAGCTTTCTTT,CAWSVDLGTEAFF
few,TRBV20-1,TRBJ2-1,-,16,TGCAGTGCTAGAGATTGGGGGGCGAGCTCCTACAATGAGCAGTTCTTC,CSARDWGASSYNEQFF
-,TRBV6-1,TRBJ2-3,TRBD1,17,TGTGCCAGCCGTGACCATGGGGACAGGGGGCTCGCGGATACGCAGTATTTT,CASRDHGDRGLADTQYF
many,TRBV5-1,TRBJ1-2,-,13,TGCGCCAGCAGCCGGGACGGCGACTATGGCTACACCTTC,CASSRDGDYGYTF
few,TRBV2,TRBJ2-6,TRBD1,15,TGTGCCAGCAGTTGGGACAGCCCTGGGGCCAACGTCCTGACTTTC,CASSWDSPGANVLTF
few,TRBV29-1,TRBJ2-3,TRBD2,14,TGCAGCACCCTAGCGGGGGGGACAGCAGATACGCAGTATTTT,CSTLAGGTADTQYF
few,TRBV7-3,TRBJ2-2,-,17,TGTGCCAGCAGCTCCCGCAAGGGGCGGGGGAACACCGGGGAGCTGTTTTTT,CASSSRKGRGNTGELFF
few,TRBV20-1,TRBJ1-1,TRBD1,12,TGCAGTGCTCGAGACAGGGGCCCTGAAGCTTTCTTT,CSARDRGPEAFF